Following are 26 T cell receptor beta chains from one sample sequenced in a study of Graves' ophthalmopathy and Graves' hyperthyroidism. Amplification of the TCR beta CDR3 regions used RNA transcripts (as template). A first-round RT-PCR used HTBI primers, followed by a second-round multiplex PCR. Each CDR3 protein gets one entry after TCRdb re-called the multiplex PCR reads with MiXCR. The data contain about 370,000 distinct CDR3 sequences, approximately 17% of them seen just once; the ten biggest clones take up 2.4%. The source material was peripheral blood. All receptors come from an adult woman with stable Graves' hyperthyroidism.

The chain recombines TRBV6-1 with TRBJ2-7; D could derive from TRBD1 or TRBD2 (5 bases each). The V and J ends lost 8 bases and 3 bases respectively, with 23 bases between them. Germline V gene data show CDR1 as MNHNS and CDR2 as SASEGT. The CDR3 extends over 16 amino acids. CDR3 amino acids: CASGEGIRSPLYEQYF. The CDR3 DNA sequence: TGTGCCAGCGGAGAGGGGATTCGGTCACCCCTCTACGAGCAGTACTTC.

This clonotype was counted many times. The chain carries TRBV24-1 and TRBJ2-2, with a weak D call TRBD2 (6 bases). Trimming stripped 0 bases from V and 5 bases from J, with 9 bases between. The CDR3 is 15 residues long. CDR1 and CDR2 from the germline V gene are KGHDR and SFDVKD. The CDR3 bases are TGTGCCACCAGTGATTTGTTGCGGGAAACCGGGGAGCTGTTTTTT. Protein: CATSDLLRETGELFF.

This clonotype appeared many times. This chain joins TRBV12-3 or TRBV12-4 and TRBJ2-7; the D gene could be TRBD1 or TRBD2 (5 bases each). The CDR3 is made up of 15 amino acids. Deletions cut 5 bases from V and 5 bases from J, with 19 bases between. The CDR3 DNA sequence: TGTGCCAGCAGTCCTCGAGGGGAATCGGAGGACGAGCAGTACTTC. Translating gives CASSPRGESEDEQYF.

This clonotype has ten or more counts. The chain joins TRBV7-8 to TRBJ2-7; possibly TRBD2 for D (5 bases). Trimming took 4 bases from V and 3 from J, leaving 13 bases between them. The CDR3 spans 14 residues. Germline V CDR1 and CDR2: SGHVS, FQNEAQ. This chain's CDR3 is CASSSSGSVYEQYF. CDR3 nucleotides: TGTGCCAGCAGCTCCTCGGGGTCTGTCTACGAGCAGTACTTC.

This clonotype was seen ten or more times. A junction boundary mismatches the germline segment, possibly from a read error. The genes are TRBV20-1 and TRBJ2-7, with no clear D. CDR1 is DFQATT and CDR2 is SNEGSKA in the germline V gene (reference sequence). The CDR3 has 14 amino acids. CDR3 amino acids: CSAIHPRSSYKQYF. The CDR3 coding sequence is TGCAGTGCTATCCACCCACGGAGCTCCTACAAGCAGTACTTC.

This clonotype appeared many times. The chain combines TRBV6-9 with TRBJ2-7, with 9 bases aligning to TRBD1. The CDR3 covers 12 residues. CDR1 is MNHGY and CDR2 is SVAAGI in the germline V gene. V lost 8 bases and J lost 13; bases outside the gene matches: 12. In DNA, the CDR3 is TGTGCCAGCGAGCTCGGCGGGACAGGGTGTTACTTC. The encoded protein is CASELGGTGCYF.

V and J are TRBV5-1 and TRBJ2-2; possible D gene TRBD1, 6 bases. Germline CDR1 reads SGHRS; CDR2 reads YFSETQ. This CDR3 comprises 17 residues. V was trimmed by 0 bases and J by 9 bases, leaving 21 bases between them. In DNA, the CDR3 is TGCGCCAGCAGCTTGGGGGGACGGGACATCCCTCTCCGGGAGCTGTTTTTT. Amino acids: CASSLGGRDIPLRELFF.

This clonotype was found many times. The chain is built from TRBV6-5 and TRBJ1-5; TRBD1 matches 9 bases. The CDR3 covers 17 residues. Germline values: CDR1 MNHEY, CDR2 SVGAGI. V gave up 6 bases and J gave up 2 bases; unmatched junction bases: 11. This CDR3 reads CASRRPWDRAGNQPQHF. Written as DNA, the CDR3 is TGTGCCAGCAGACGCCCCTGGGACAGGGCCGGCAATCAGCCCCAGCATTTT.

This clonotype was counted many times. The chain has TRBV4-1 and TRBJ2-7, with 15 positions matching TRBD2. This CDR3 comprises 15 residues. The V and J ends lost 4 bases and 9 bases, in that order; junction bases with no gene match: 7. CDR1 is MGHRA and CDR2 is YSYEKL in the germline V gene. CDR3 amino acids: CASSPGTSGRFGQYF. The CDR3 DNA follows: TGCGCCAGCAGCCCCGGGACTAGCGGGAGGTTTGGGCAGTACTTC.

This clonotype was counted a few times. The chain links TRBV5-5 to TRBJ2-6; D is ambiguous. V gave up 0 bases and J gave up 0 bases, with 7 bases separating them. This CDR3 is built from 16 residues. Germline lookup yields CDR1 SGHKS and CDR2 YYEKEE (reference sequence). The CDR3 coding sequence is TGTGCCAGCAGCTTGGGTACCCTCTCTGGGGCCAACGTCCTGACTTTC. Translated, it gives CASSLGTLSGANVLTF. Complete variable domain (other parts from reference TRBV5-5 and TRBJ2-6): DAGVTQSPTHLIKTRGQQVTLRCSPISGHKSVSWYQQVLGQGPQFIFQYYEKEERGRGNFPDRFSARQFPNYSSELNVNALLLGDSALYLCASSLGTLSGANVLTFGAGSRLTVL.

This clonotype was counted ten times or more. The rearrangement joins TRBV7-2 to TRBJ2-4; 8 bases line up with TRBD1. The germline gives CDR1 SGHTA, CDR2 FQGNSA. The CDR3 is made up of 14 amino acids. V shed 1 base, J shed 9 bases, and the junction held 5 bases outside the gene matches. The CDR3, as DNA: TGTGCCAGCAGCTTAGGTGGACAGGGAAGCATTCAGTACTTC. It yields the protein CASSLGGQGSIQYF.

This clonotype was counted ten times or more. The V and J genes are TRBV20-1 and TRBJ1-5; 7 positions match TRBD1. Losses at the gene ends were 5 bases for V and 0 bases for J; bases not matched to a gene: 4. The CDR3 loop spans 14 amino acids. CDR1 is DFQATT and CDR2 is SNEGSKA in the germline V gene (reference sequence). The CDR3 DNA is TGCAGTGCTTTAACAGGGGATAGCAATCAGCCCCAGCATTTT. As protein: CSALTGDSNQPQHF.

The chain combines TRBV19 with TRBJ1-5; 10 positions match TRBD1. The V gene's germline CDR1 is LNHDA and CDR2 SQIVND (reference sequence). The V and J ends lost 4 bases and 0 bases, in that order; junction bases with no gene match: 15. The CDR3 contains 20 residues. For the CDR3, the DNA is TGTGCCAGTAGTACCATCATCCCGGGACAGGGGAAACATAGCAATCAGCCCCAGCATTTT. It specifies CASSTIIPGQGKHSNQPQHF. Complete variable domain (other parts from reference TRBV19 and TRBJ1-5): DGGITQSPKYLFRKEGQNVTLSCEQNLNHDAMYWYRQDPGQGLRLIYYSQIVNDFQKGDIAEGYSVSREKKESFPLTVTSAQKNPTAFYLCASSTIIPGQGKHSNQPQHFGDGTRLSIL.

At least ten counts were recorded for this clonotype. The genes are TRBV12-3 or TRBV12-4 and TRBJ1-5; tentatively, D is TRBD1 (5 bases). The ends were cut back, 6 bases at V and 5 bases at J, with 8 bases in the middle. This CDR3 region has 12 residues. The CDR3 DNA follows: TGTGCCAGCAGGAAACAGGATCAGCCCCAGCATTTT. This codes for CASRKQDQPQHF.

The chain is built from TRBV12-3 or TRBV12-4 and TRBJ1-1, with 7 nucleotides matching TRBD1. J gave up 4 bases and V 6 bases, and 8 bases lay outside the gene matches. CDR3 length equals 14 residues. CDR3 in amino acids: CASSRQGRGTEAFF. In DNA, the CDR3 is TGTGCCAGCAGCCGACAGGGTAGAGGCACTGAAGCTTTCTTT.

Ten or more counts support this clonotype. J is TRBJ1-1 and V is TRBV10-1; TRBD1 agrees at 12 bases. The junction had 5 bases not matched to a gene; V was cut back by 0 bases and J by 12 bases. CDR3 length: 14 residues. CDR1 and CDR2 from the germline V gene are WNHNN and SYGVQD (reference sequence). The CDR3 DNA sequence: TGCGCCAGCAGTGAGTCGGGGACAGGGGGCAAAACTTTCTTT. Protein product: CASSESGTGGKTFF.

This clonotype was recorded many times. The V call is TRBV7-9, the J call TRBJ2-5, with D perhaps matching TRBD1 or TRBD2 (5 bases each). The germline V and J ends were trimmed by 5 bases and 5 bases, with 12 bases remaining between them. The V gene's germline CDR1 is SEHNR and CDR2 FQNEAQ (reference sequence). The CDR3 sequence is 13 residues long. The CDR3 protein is CASSGGARETQYF. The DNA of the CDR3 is TGTGCCAGCAGCGGGGGTGCGCGGGAGACCCAGTACTTC. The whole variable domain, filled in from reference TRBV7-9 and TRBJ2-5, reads DTGVSQNPRHKITKRGQNVTFRCDPISEHNRLYWYRQTLGQGPEFLTYFQNEAQLEKSRLLSDRFSAERPKGSFSTLEIQRTEQGDSAMYLCASSGGARETQYFGPGTRLLVL.

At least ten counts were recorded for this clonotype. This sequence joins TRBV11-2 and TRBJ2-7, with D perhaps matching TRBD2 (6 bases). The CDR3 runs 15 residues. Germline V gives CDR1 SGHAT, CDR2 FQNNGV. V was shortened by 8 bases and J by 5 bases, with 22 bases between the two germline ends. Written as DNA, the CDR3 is TGTGCCAGCCGACCCATTGCGGGGCCGGGGAACGAGCAGTACTTC. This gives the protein CASRPIAGPGNEQYF.

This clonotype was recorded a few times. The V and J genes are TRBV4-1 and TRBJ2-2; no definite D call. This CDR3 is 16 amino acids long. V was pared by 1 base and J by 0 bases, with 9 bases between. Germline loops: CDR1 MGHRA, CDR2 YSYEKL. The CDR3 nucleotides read TGCGCCAGCAGCCAAGTAGGGCAGACGAACACCGGGGAGCTGTTTTTT. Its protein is CASSQVGQTNTGELFF.

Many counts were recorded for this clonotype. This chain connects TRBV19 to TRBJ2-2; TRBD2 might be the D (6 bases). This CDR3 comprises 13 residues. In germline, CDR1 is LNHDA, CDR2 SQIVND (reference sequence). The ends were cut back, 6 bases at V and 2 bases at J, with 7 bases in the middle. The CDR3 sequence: CASSGTNTGELFF. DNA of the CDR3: TGTGCCAGTAGCGGGACTAACACCGGGGAGCTGTTTTTT.

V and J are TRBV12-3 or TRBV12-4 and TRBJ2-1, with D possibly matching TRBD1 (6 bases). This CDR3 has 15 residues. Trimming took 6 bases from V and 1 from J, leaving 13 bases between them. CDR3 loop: CASRPSGTSYNEQFF. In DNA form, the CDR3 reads TGTGCCAGCAGACCTTCGGGGACATCCTACAATGAGCAGTTCTTC.

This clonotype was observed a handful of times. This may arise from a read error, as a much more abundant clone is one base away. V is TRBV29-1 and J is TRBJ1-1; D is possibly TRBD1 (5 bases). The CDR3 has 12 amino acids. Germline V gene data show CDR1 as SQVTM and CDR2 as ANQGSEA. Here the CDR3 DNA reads TGCAGCAGTTCAGGGATGGCCACTGAAGCTCTCTTT. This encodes CSSSGMATEALF.

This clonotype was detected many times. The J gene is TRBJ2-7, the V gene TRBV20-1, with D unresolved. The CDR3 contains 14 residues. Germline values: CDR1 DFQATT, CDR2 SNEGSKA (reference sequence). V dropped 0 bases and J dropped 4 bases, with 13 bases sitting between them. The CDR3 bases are TGCAGTGCTAGAGATCCCAGGCAGTCATACGAGCAGTACTTC. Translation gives CSARDPRQSYEQYF.

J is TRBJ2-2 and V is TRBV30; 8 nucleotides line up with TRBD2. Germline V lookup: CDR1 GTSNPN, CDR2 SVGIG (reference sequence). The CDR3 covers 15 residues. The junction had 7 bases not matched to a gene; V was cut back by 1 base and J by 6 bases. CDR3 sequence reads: CAWSGGLGGAGELFF. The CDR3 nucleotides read TGTGCCTGGAGTGGGGGACTAGGGGGGGCCGGGGAGCTGTTTTTT.

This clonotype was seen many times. CDR3 region: CAWARGNNSPLHF. The DNA for the CDR3 is TGTGCCTGGGCAAGGGGGAACAATTCACCCCTCCACTTT. The chain has TRBV30 and TRBJ1-6; TRBD1 is a possible D gene (6 bases). The CDR3 extends over 13 amino acids. CDR1 and CDR2 (germline): GTSNPN, SVGIG (reference sequence). The V and J ends lost 5 bases and 7 bases respectively, with 12 bases between them.

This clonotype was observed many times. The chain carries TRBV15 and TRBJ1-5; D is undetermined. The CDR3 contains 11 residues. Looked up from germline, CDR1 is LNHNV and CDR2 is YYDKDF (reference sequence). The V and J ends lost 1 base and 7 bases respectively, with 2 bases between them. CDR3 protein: CATSRVQPQHF. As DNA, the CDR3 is TGTGCCACCAGCAGAGTCCAGCCCCAGCATTTT.